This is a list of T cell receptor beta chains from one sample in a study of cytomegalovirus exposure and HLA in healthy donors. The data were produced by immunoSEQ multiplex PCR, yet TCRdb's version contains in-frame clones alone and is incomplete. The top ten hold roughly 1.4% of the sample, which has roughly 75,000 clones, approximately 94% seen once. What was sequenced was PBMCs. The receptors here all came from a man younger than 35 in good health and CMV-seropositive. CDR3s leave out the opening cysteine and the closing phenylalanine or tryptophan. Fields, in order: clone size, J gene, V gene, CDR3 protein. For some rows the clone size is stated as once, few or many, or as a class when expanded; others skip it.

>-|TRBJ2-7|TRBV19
ASSMGSSYEQY
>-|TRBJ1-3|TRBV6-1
ASSDGSGPSGNTIY
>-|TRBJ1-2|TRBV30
AWSRGQGARGYT
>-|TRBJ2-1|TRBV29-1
SVSLTVYNEQF
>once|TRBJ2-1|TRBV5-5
ASSLRLAGAPSSYNEQF
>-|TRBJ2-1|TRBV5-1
ASSLVGTSEKEQF
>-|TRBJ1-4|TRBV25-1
ASSKAGGEKLF
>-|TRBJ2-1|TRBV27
ASQGAGSSYNEQF
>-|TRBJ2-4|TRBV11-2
ASSLGQENIQY
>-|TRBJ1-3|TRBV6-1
ASSDRSHHSGNTIY
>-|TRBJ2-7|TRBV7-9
ASSPHPDSATYEQY
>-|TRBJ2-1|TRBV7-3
ASSSVPPRRGGIEYNEQF
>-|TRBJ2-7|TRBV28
ASRLAGYEQY
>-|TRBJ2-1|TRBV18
ASSPTASSYNEQF
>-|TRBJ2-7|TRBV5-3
ARSLRWTMGEQY
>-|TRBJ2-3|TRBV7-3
ASSLGLTTDTQY
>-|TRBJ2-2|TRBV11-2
ASSSPQAGGPGGELF
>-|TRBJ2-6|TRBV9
ASSFQRGDRGNSGANVLT
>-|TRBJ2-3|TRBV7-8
ASSLQGLASTDTQY
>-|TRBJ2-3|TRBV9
ASSVSQGRMRTDTQY
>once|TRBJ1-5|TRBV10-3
AISEGCGTGSQPQH
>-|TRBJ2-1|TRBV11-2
ASSADLYRVGEQF
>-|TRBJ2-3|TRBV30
ASFLLAVSTDTQY
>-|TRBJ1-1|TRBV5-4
ASRDSYTEAF
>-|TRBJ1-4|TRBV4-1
ASSQVGRVVGNEKLF
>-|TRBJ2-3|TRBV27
ASGLAGHASDTQY
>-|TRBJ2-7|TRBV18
ASSPTEGNEQY
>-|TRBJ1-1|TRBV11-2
ASSLKRNTEAF
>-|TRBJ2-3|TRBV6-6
ASRGDRGNTDTQY
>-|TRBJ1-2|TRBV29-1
SVGAVQGVSGQYGYT
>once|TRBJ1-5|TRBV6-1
ASRREEDQPQH
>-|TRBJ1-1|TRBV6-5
ASSRGGPAF
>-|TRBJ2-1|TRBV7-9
ASSRNGTGGRRNEQF
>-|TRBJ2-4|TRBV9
ASSVGQDIQY
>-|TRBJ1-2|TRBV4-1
ASSQLTGVNGGYT
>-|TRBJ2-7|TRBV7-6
ASSFEAGGPYEQY
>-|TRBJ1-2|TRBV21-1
ASSKQTNDYGYT
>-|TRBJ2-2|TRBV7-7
ASSLDSTGELF
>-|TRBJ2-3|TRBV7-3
ASSLIGPLGADTQY
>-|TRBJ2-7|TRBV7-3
ASSFSGGGPGKEQY
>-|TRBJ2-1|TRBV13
ASSLGGGKDSGRSYNEQF
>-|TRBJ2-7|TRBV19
ASLASGDGEQY
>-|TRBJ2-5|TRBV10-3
AIRRGSTNVQETQY
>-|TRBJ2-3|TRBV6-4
ASSDNYFTDTQY
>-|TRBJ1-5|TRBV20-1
SARSTGQH
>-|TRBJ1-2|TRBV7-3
ASSSHLSYGYT
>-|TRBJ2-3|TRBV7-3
ASSFRQTSGLSGSADTQY